This T cell receptor beta chain is drawn from a study of identical twins. The cDNA had a unique molecular identifier and a template-switch universal primer site. TCRdb re-called the 5' RACE reads through MiXCR, storing one row per CDR3 protein. This sample carries some 730,000 distinct CDR3 sequences, 15% to 20% of them seen once, and the ten largest clones take less than 15%. The CDR3 runs to 13 residues. V was cut by 2 bases and J by 6 bases, with 10 bases left in between. CDR1 MNHEY and CDR2 SVGAGI come from the germline V gene. These data were also reused for a study on T cells expressing NK-cell markers.

The source is a woman under 30 in good health. The sample consisted of PBMCs. V gene TRBV6-5 combines with J gene TRBJ1-1; D is unclear. CDR3 DNA: TGTGCCAGCAGTTACGAGGGCGCCTCTGAAGCTTTCTTT. This gives the protein CASSYEGASEAFF.